The present T cell receptor (beta chain) was sequenced within a study of monozygotic twins with inflammatory bowel disease. Study findings and constraints: Distinction of different T cell subtypes was not possible. Healthy co-twins showed greater TCRbeta diversity (inverse Simpson) than IBD patients.

Both the TCRalpha cDNA and the TCRbeta cDNA were taken through two nested PCRs, lasting roughly 16 and 10 cycles. TCRdb reanalyzed the 5' RACE reads, giving one entry per CDR3 protein sequence and no DNA. The repertoire shows a few hundred thousand distinct CDR3 sequences; the top ten hold 2.5% to 3%. Points on this clonotype: Its antigen is not identified.

This receptor was taken from a human donor with ulcerative colitis or Crohn's disease, or a healthy co-twin of an affected twin (not recorded which). What was sequenced was blood.

The CDR3 here is CASSLTSGLAREQFF. The V gene is TRBV28, the J gene TRBJ2-1; the D call from TCRdb, TRBD2, cannot be confirmed without DNA. In germline, CDR1 is MDHEN, CDR2 SYDVKM. The CDR3 totals 15 residues.